This T cell receptor beta chain was captured by sequencing in a study of blood T cell repertoires in COVID-19 (dated by TCRdb to between 2020 and 2021). Concerning the study at large: The collaborator samples originated in the United States, Italy and Spain and spanned the acute and convalescent phases of COVID-19. The prospective study material was composed of cDNA or gDNA derived from T cells, B-cell-depleted T cells, or PBMCs. The dataset comprised deeply sampled blood TCRbeta repertoires from subjects exposed to, actively infected with, or recovered from COVID-19. The repertoires were released in a freely available public database intended as a resource for research on the immune response to SARS-CoV-2. Samples were obtained from the ongoing ImmuneRACE study (first 160 participants) and from roughly 1,300 subjects provided by 6 global collaborators. The sample metadata nearly always contained a de-identified subject ID, COVID-19 status, age in years and sex. Where available, HLA class I and class II types were obtained from metadata supplied by the sample provider rather than from assay-based typing. Paper-wide results and their limitations: How much clinical and demographic metadata was included differed by source and by participant, and the metadata was provided uncurated.

TCRbeta CDR3 regions were amplified from genomic DNA by means of the immunoSEQ Assay, a bias-controlled multiplex PCR. For the original study's pipeline: The number of nucleated cells in each sample was estimated by amplification of reference gene primers within the assay. Sequence reads were collapsed and filtered to measure the absolute abundance of every unique TCRbeta CDR3 rearrangement. For each sample, productive Simpson clonality was calculated as the square root of Simpson's diversity index over productive rearrangements. The table comes from immuneACCESS by way of TCRdb, which keeps in-frame sequences with V and J called. Part of the clones is missing from these tables; in studies checked, under half for an unresolved V gene and the rest for unknown reasons. V and J calls and clone size are copied from that table; D and trimming were computed from the DNA. A total of 200,000 to 300,000 clones appear in this sample, around nine tenths of them only once. The ten largest clones capture approximately 2% of the sample.

A word on this clone: The antigen this receptor binds is unknown. One base away there is no much larger clone; base qualities are not given.

The collaborating institutions used their own protocols to collect whole blood in K2EDTA tubes. For TCRbeta analysis, collaborator samples were shipped as frozen whole blood, as isolated PBMCs, or as DNA extracted from either sample type. Material: peripheral blood. The TCR sequence derives from a man under 40 with active or convalescent COVID-19.

The CDR3 amino acid sequence is: CASSSRTGGAEETQYF. The base sequence is TGTGCCAGCAGCTCCCGGACAGGGGGCGCGGAAGAGACCCAGTACTTC. This receptor chain uses TRBV13 and TRBJ2-5, and TRBD1 matches 11 of the central bases. Here V drops 4 bases and J drops 3 bases, and the junction holds 7 bases not matched to any gene. The CDR3 starts with the cysteine, ends with the phenylalanine, and has 16 residues. The DNA shown is the 48-base CDR3, in frame from base 1. Reading the germline V gene (reference sequence) gives CDR1 PRHDT and CDR2 FYEKMQ.